The clone carrying this T cell receptor beta chain was observed many times. Its target is unknown. These data belong to a study of human T cells and chemical hapten exposure. Study in general: Alopecia areata, totalis or universalis affected patients who were mostly female. The variation in per-sample TCR yields arose mainly from small differences in pooled library volumes. General observations from the study: No alteration of TCRs above 1 in 1000 frequency was seen with DPC sensitization.

Time point given: pre-sensitization, week 0. Treatment given: therapeutic diphenylcyclopropenone sensitization with weekly scalp DPC. Unfractionated whole blood yielded total RNA. The CDR3 is 14 residues long. Losses at the gene ends were 6 bases for V and 3 bases for J; bases not matched to a gene: 7. Germline loops: CDR1 SQVTM, CDR2 ANQGSEA. TCRdb called the RACE reads again in MiXCR, with one record for every CDR3 protein. The sample has 60,000 to 70,000 distinct CDR3 sequences; approximately 11% are singletons. The specimen was whole blood, collected in connection with sensitization to the hapten diphenylcyclopropenone (DPC). The chain recombines TRBV29-1 with TRBJ2-3; 9 positions agree with TRBD1. This clonotype was sampled from a woman in her fifties or sixties with alopecia areata. Some clones in this sample may be carry-over from other donors' samples. The CDR3 protein is CSVVDRGLTDTQYF. As DNA, the CDR3 is TGCAGCGTCGTGGACAGGGGTCTGACAGATACGCAGTATTTT.